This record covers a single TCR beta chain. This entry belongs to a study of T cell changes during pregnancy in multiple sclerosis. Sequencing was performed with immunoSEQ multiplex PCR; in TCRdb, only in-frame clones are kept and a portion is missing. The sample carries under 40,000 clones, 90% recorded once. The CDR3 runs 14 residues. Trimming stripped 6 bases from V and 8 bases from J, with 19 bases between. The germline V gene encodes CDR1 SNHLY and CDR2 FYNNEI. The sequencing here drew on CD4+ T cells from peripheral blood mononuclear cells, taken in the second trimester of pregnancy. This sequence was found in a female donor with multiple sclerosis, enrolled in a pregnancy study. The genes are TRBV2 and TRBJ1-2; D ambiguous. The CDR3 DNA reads TGTGCCAGCAGAGAGACACTCTTCCGAGGGGGCTACACCTTC. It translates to CASRETLFRGGYTF.